This record looks at one T cell receptor beta chain sequence and its context. The target antigen is unknown. Quantitative 5'-RACE with molecular barcodes generated TCR beta libraries. MiXCR, run by TCRdb on the 5' RACE reads, gives a single entry per CDR3 protein. Of approximately 35,000 distinct CDR3 sequences detected, 13% appear once; the ten largest clones hold 25% to 40%. These data originate in a study of CD8 T cells in ankylosing spondylitis. Trimming shortened V by 1 base and J by 6 bases, and 9 bases separated the two germline ends. From germline, CDR1 is LGHNA and CDR2 YNFKEQ. The CDR3 is 13 amino acids. The study's findings and limits: Disease-associated clones were CD8+ and fairly uncommon in peripheral blood.

This chain connects TRBV4-2 to TRBJ1-2; D remains ambiguous. The sequence was collected from a male donor with ankylosing spondylitis. The sample consisted of synovial fluid, either unsorted or a sorted T cell fraction (not recorded which). The CDR3 DNA is TGTGCCAGCAGCCAAGGGGAGATTGATGGCTACACCTTC. Protein product: CASSQGEIDGYTF.